Shown below are 15 T cell receptor beta chains from a single sample sequenced in a study of blood T cell repertoires in COVID-19 (dated by TCRdb to 2020 to 2022). The receptor library was made with the immunoSEQ multiplex PCR assay. TCRdb re-hosts the immuneACCESS table, in-frame sequences only. Its copies lack some clones; in the studies checked, an unresolved V gene accounts for under half of them, and the cause for the rest is not known. Across this sample there are some 200,000 clones, with 81% seen only once. The top ten constitute 8% to 9.5% of the sample. Sequenced material: PBMCs or T cells enriched from blood (not recorded which). The receptors come from a woman aged 50 to 65 with acute COVID-19.

This chain joins TRBV5-5 and TRBJ2-7; the match to TRBD1 covers 7 bases. Germline V gives CDR1 SGHKS, CDR2 YYEKEE (reference sequence). V trimming: 3 bases; J trimming: 3 bases; junction bases outside the gene matches: 9. The CDR3 runs 15 residues. CDR3 DNA sequence: TGTGCCAGCAGCTCGACCGGGACAGCGATCTACGAGCAGTACTTC. Its translation is CASSSTGTAIYEQYF.

The chain combines TRBV9 with TRBJ1-1, with unresolved D. The V and J ends lost 0 bases and 1 base respectively, with 7 bases between them. The CDR3 is 14 residues long. Germline CDR1 SGDLS, CDR2 YYNGEE. CDR3 protein: CASSVGPENTEAFF. CDR3 bases: TGTGCCAGCAGCGTAGGGCCAGAGAACACTGAAGCTTTCTTT.

The genes are TRBV27 and TRBJ2-7; 10 bases map to TRBD2. From germline, CDR1 is MNHEY and CDR2 SMNVEV (reference sequence). V shed 7 bases, J shed 6 bases, and the junction held 24 bases outside the gene matches. The length of the CDR3 is 19 residues. CDR3 residues: CASTTSGRAGLPNRGEQYF. As DNA, the CDR3 is TGTGCCAGCACCACCAGCGGGAGGGCCGGCCTACCTAATCGAGGCGAGCAGTACTTC.

The chain employs TRBV30 and TRBJ1-6; 9 nucleotides agree with TRBD1. Germline V gene data show CDR1 as GTSNPN and CDR2 as SVGIG (reference sequence). The CDR3 contains 13 residues. Trimming cost V 5 bases and J 14 bases; bases outside gene matches: 10. This CDR3 is CAWWDRAEMALHF. CDR3 nucleotides: TGTGCCTGGTGGGACAGGGCAGAGATGGCCCTCCACTTT.

The rearrangement links TRBV2 to TRBJ2-7; TRBD1 aligns across 7 bases. This CDR3 is 14 amino acids long. The junction had 13 bases not matched to a gene; V was cut back by 10 bases and J by 4 bases. Germline assignment: CDR1 SNHLY and CDR2 FYNNEI. The CDR3 sequence: CAIKKLKGAYEQYF. The CDR3, as DNA: TGTGCCATCAAAAAACTTAAGGGGGCGTACGAGCAGTACTTC.

The chain joins TRBV19 to TRBJ1-5, with a possible D match to TRBD1 (6 bases). Deletions cut 3 bases from V and 0 bases from J, with 21 bases between. Germline loops: CDR1 LNHDA, CDR2 SQIVND (reference sequence). This CDR3 is built from 19 residues. CDR3 coding DNA: TGTGCCAGTAGTATTGGGGTGGCGGGGGGCTCGGATAGCAATCAGCCCCAGCATTTT. Amino acid sequence: CASSIGVAGGSDSNQPQHF.

The rearrangement uses TRBV2 and TRBJ1-2; 8 bases line up with TRBD1. From germline, CDR1 is SNHLY and CDR2 FYNNEI. This CDR3 contains 15 residues. J gave up 5 bases and V 6 bases, and 11 bases lay outside the gene matches. The CDR3: CASRGQGTRLYGYTF. The DNA for the CDR3 is TGTGCCAGCAGAGGACAGGGCACAAGACTATATGGCTACACCTTC.

The V gene is TRBV9, the J gene TRBJ1-2, with 11 positions matching TRBD1. Per germline, CDR1 SGDLS and CDR2 YYNGEE. Trimming cost V 3 bases and J 4 bases; bases outside gene matches: 5. The CDR3 has 15 residues. The CDR3 DNA sequence: TGTGCCAGCAGCGCCGGGACAGGGGGAAGCTATGGCTACACCTTC. This sequence encodes CASSAGTGGSYGYTF.

This chain connects TRBV28 to TRBJ1-5, with a tentative D call TRBD1 (5 bases). Per germline, CDR1 MDHEN and CDR2 SYDVKM. V lost 6 bases and J lost 1, with 13 bases in between. This CDR3 has 15 residues. The CDR3 region has the DNA TGTGCCAGCAGAGTTACAGGCGGAAGCAATCAGCCCCAGCATTTT. Its translation: CASRVTGGSNQPQHF.

A single count supports this clone. The chain is built from TRBV19 and TRBJ1-1; 9 bases are shared with TRBD1. This CDR3 contains 15 residues. J gave up 8 bases and V 6 bases, and 13 bases lay outside the gene matches. Per germline, CDR1 LNHDA and CDR2 SQIVND (reference sequence). The CDR3 DNA sequence: TGTGCCAGTAGATCCTTCGGGACAGGGTTAATGGAAGCTTTCTTT. It yields the protein CASRSFGTGLMEAFF. The variable domain in full, completed from reference TRBV19 and TRBJ1-1, reads DGGITQSPKYLFRKEGQNVTLSCEQNLNHDAMYWYRQDPGQGLRLIYYSQIVNDFQKGDIAEGYSVSREKKESFPLTVTSAQKNPTAFYLCASRSFGTGLMEAFFGQGTRLTVV.

The CDR3 nucleotides are TGTGCCAGCAGCTTGAAGGGGGCAGGTGAAAAACTGTTTTTT. Amino acid sequence: CASSLKGAGEKLFF. V is TRBV5-6 and J is TRBJ1-4; 7 nucleotides match TRBD1. The germline V gene has CDR1 SGHDT and CDR2 YYEEEE. The CDR3 extends over 14 amino acids. The J segment lost 7 bases and the V segment lost 1 base, leaving 4 bases of the junction unmatched.

The rearrangement links TRBV28 to TRBJ1-2; unclear D gene. CDR1 is MDHEN and CDR2 is SYDVKM in the germline V gene. This CDR3 spans 15 amino acids. The V end lost 2 bases, the J end lost 0 bases, and 10 bases lay between the germline ends. The CDR3 sequence: CASSLPRISNYGYTF. The CDR3, as DNA: TGTGCCAGCAGTTTACCCAGAATATCTAACTATGGCTACACCTTC.

The CDR3 DNA is TGTGCCAGCTCGGGGTCTACTAATGAAAAACTGTTTTTT. Protein product: CASSGSTNEKLFF. The rearrangement uses TRBV11-3 and TRBJ1-4, with D unresolved. The CDR3 totals 13 residues. Germline V lookup: CDR1 SGHNT, CDR2 YENEEA. The germline V and J ends were trimmed by 8 bases and 2 bases, with 9 bases remaining between them.

This chain connects TRBV15 to TRBJ1-4, with 10 bases matching TRBD1. CDR1 and CDR2 from the germline V gene are LNHNV and YYDKDF (reference sequence). The CDR3 runs 16 residues. J was trimmed by 8 bases and V by 0 bases; bases with no gene match: 6. CDR3 amino acids: CATSRDRDRGSEKLFF. CDR3 nucleotides: TGTGCCACCAGCAGAGACAGGGACAGGGGAAGCGAAAAACTGTTTTTT.

V and J are TRBV5-1 and TRBJ2-5; the D gene is possibly TRBD2 (7 bases). V dropped 3 bases and J dropped 5 bases, with 11 bases sitting between them. This CDR3 contains 13 residues. Germline values: CDR1 SGHRS, CDR2 YFSETQ. CDR3 in amino acids: CASSWGGQETQYF. CDR3 DNA: TGCGCCAGCAGCTGGGGGGGGCAGGAGACCCAGTACTTC.